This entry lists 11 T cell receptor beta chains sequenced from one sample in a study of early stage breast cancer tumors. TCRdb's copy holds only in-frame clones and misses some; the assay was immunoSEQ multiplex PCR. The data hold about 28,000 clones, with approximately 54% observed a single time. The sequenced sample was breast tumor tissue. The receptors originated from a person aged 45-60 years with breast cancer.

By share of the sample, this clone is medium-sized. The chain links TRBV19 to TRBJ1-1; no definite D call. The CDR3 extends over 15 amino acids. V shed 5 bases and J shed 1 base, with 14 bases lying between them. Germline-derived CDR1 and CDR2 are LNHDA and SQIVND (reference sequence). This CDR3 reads CASSYPMGGNTEAFF. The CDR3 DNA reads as TGTGCCAGTAGTTACCCCATGGGAGGGAACACTGAAGCTTTCTTT.

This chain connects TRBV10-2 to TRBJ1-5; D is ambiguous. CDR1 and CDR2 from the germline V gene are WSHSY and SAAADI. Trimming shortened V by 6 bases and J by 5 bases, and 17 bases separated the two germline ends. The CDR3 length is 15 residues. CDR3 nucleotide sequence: TGCGCCAGCAGGGACTCAGCCATGGTGGATCAGCCCCAGCATTTT. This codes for CASRDSAMVDQPQHF.

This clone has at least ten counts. The CDR3 coding sequence is TGTGCCAGCAGTGGGGGGACAGCCGAATATGGCTACACCTTC. This translates into CASSGGTAEYGYTF. V is TRBV6-1 and J is TRBJ1-2; 7 positions match TRBD1. V shed 4 bases and J 5 bases; nucleotides not matched to a gene: 7. The germline V gene encodes CDR1 MNHNS and CDR2 SASEGT. This CDR3 has 14 amino acids.

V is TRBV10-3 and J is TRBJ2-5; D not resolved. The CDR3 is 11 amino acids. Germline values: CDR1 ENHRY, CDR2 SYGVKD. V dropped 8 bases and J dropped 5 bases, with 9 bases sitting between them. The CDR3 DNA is TGTGCCATCGGTATGGGGGAGACCCAGTACTTC. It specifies CAIGMGETQYF.

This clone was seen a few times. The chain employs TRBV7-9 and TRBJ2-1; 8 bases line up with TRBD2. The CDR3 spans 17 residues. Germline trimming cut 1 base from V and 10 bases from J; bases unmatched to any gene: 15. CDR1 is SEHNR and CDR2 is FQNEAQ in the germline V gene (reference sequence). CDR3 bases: TGTGCCAGCAGCTTAGAGAGAGCTAGCGGGCGAGTCCGGGAGCAGTTCTTC. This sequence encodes CASSLERASGRVREQFF.

The CDR3 is CASSLARTGWNTGELFF. In DNA, the CDR3 is TGCGCCAGCAGCTTGGCCAGGACAGGGTGGAACACCGGGGAGCTGTTTTTT. The chain employs TRBV5-1 and TRBJ2-2; 8 bases align to TRBD1. Losses at the gene ends were 0 bases for V and 1 base for J; bases not matched to a gene: 5. CDR3 length: 17 residues. CDR1 is SGHRS, CDR2 YFSETQ, per germline. The complete variable domain, with remaining parts taken from reference TRBV5-1 and TRBJ2-2, reads KAGVTQTPRYLIKTRGQQVTLSCSPISGHRSVSWYQQTPGQGLQFLFEYFSETQRNKGNFPGRFSGRQFSNSRSEMNVSTLELGDSALYLCASSLARTGWNTGELFFGEGSRLTVL.

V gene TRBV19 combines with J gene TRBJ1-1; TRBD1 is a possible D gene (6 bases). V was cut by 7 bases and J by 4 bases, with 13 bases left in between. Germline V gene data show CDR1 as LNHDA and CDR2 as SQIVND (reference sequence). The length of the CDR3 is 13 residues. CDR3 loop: CASTGVYSTEAFF. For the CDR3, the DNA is TGTGCCAGTACAGGGGTGTATAGCACTGAAGCTTTCTTT. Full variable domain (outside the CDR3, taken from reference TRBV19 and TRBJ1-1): DGGITQSPKYLFRKEGQNVTLSCEQNLNHDAMYWYRQDPGQGLRLIYYSQIVNDFQKGDIAEGYSVSREKKESFPLTVTSAQKNPTAFYLCASTGVYSTEAFFGQGTRLTVV.

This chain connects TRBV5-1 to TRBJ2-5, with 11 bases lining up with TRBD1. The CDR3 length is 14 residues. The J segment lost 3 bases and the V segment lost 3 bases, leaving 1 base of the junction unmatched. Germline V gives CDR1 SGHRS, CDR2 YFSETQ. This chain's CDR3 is CASSWTGGEETQYF. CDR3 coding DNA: TGCGCCAGCAGCTGGACAGGGGGCGAAGAGACCCAGTACTTC.

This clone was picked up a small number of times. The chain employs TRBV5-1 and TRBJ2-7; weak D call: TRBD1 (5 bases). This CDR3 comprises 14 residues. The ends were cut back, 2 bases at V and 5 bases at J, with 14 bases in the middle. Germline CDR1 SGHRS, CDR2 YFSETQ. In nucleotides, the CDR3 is TGCGCCAGCAGCTTAGCGACAGCTGGTCACGAGCAGTACTTC. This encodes CASSLATAGHEQYF.

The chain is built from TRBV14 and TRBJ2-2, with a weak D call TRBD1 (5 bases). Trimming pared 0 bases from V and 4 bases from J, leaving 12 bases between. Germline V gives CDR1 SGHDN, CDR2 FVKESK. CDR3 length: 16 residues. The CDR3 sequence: CASSQDLGHPTGELFF. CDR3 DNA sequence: TGTGCCAGCAGCCAAGATCTCGGACACCCCACCGGGGAGCTGTTTTTT.

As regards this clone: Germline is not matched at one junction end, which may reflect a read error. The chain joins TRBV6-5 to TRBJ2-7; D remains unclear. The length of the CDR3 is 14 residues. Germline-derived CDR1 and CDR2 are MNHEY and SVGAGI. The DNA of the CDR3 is TGTGCCATCAGTGAGTCCTTAGGGTCCTACGAGCAGTACTTC. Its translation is CAISESLGSYEQYF.